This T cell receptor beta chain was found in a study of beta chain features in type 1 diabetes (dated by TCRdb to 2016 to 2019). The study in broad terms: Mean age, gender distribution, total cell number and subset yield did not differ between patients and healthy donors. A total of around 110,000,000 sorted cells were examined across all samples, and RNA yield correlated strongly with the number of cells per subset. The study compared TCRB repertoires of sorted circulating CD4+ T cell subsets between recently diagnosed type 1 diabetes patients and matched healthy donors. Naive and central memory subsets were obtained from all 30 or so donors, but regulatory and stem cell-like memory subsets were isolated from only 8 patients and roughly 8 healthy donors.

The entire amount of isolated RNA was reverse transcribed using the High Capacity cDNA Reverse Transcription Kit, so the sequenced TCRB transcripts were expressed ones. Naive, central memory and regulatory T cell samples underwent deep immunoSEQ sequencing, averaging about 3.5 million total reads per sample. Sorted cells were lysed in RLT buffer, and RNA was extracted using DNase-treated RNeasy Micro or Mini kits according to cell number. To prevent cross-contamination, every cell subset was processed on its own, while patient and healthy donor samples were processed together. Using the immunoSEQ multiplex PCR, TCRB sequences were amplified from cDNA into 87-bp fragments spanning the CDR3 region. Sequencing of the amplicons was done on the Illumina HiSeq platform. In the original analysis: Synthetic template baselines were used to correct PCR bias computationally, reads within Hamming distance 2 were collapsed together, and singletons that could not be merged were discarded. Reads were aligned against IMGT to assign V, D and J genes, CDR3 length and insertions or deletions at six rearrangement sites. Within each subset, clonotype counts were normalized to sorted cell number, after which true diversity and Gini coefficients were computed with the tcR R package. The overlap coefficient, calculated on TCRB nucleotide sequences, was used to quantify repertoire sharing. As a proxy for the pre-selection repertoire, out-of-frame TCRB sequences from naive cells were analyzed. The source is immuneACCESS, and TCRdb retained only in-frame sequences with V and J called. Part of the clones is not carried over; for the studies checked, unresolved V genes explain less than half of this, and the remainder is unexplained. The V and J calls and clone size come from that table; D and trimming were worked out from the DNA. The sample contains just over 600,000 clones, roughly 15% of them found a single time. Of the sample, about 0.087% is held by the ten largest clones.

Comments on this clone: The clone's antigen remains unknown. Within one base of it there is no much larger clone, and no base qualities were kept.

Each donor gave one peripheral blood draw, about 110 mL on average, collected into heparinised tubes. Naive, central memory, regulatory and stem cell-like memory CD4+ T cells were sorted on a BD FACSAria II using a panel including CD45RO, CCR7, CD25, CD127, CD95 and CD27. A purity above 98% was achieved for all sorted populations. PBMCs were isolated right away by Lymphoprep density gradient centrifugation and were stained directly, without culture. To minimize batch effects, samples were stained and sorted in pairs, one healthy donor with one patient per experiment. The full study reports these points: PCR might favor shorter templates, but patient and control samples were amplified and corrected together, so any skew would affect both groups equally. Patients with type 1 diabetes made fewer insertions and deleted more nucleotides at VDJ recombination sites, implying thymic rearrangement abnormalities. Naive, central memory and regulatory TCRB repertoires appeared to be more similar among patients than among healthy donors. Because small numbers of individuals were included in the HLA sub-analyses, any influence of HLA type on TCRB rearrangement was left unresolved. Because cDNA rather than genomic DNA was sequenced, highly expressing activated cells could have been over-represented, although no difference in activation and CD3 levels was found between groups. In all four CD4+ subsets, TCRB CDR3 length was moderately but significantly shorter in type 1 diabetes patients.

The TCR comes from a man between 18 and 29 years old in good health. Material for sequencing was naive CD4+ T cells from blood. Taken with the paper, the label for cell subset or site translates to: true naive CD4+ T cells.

The nucleotides read TGTGCCAGCAGCTCCCCCGAAAGGCGTGCTAGCACAGATACGCAGTATTTT. Its coded protein is CASSSPERRASTDTQYF. The rearrangement combines TRBV25-1 with TRBJ2-3, with no D gene named confidently. The CDR3 sequence holds 17 residues, the cysteine and phenylalanine included. Of all the DNA, just the CDR3 is kept, 51 bases in frame from base 1. Trimming costs V 6 bases and J 0 bases, and their ends lie 19 bases apart. From a lookup of the germline V gene, CDR1 and CDR2 are MGHDK and SYGVNS.